The clone carrying this T cell receptor beta chain occurred a few times. The CDR3 sequence is 15 residues long. This record comes from a study of blood T cell repertoires in COVID-19. About the study: T cells, B-cell-depleted T cells, or PBMCs supplied cDNA or gDNA.

In the source study's methods: Amplification of reference gene primers was used by the study to estimate nucleated cell counts. Repertoires were generated with immunoSEQ multiplex PCR, while TCRdb's copy carries only in-frame clones and drops some. Clonal size and the V and J genes are those of that table, whereas D and trimming came from the DNA. The table includes around 190,000 clones, almost 90% detected once. J is TRBJ2-7 and V is TRBV21-1; the table's D call TRBD2 went unverified against the DNA. TRBV21-1 is termed a pseudogene. Input material: peripheral blood. The receptor's source is a man younger than 35 with active or convalescent COVID-19. CDR3 loop: CASSNRAVSSYEQYF. CDR3 in DNA: TGTGCCAGCAGCAATAGAGCGGTGAGCTCCTACGAGCAGTACTTC.